The T cell receptor (beta chain) described here comes from a study of blood T cell repertoires in COVID-19. Whole-study context: The origin of the acute and convalescent COVID-19 samples was the United States, Italy and Spain.

In the authors' workflow: The authors estimated nucleated cell counts from reference gene primer amplification. The protocol was immunoSEQ multiplex PCR, while the TCRdb copy is restricted to in-frame clones and leaves out a portion. V, J and clone size reflect that table, while D and trimming were determined from the DNA. The data contain around 170,000 clones, roughly four fifths of them singletons. Categorization into cohorts depended on clinical history that participants reported. What the recovered Cohort 3 donors had was two negative PCRs, clearance, or symptom resolution. This CDR3 is built from 15 residues. Germline V gene data show CDR1 as MNHEY and CDR2 as SMNVEV (reference sequence). V was clipped by 5 bases and J by 6 bases, with 17 bases between them.

The chain recombines TRBV27 with TRBJ2-1; tentatively, D is TRBD1 (8 bases). The material sequenced was PBMCs or T cells enriched from blood (not recorded which). The receptor was isolated from a man over 45 who had recovered from COVID-19. CDR3 sequence: CASSVNRGGGNEQFF. The DNA of the CDR3 is TGTGCCAGCAGTGTCAACAGGGGGGGTGGCAATGAGCAGTTCTTC.